This T cell receptor (beta chain) was identified in a study of long-term antiretroviral therapy in people with HIV. Study-wide findings and caveats: After ART, diversity increased yet remained lower than transplant donor controls. Viral resistance, ART adherence and therapy changes all lacked available data. It was observed that HIV repertoires exhibited narrower CDR3 length ranges than controls.

An immunoSEQ assay, version v3.0, was performed at survey level. Clones were read by immunoSEQ multiplex PCR, and TCRdb kept only the in-frame ones, dropping some. The data hold about 20,000 clones, with around nine tenths observed a single time. CDR3 size: 18 residues. Notes on this clone: The antigen is not known.

This TCR was recovered from a woman younger than 45 with HIV. J is TRBJ2-3 and V is TRBV21-1; the DNA was not compared with TRBD2, the D call given in the table. TRBV21-1 corresponds to a pseudogene. Material: unsorted PBMCs, obtained about 4.5 years before starting antiretroviral therapy. DNA for the CDR3: TGTGCCAGCAGCAACCCGGGGTTTTCCGGGGTTACGACAGATACGCAGTATTTT. This sequence encodes CASSNPGFSGVTTDTQYF.